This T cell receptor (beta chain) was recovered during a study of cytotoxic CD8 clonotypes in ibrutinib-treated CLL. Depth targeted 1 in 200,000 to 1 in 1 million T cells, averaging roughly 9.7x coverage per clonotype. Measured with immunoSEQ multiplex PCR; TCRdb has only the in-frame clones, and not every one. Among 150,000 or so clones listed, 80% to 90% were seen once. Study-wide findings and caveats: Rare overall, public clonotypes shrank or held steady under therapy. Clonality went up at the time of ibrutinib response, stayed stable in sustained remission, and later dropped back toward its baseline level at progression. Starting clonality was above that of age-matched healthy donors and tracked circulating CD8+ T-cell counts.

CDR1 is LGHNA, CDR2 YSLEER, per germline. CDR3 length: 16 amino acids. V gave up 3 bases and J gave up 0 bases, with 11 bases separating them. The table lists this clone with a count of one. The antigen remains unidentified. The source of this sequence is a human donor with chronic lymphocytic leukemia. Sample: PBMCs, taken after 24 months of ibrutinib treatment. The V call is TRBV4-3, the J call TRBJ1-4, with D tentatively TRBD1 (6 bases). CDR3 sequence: CASSHGTPATNEKLFF. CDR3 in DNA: TGCGCCAGCAGCCATGGGACACCAGCAACTAATGAAAAACTGTTTTTT.